This TCR beta chain originates from a study of T cells in Graves' hyperthyroidism and ophthalmopathy. Study-level points and caveats: Most thyroid clonotypes expanded above 0.001 were also detected in blood.

From RNA transcripts, TCR beta CDR3 regions were amplified. The study used the HTBI primer set for a first-round RT-PCR of the TCR CDR3. TCRdb re-called the multiplex PCR reads with MiXCR, one entry per CDR3 protein. Of around 440,000 distinct CDR3 sequences in the sample, 15% to 19% were seen once. The CDR3 has 15 residues. Per germline, CDR1 SGHDN and CDR2 FVKESK. V lost 4 bases, J lost 2 bases, and 12 bases lay in between. Note on this clonotype: Its specificity is unknown.

Patients with uncontrolled infections, other autoimmune diseases, pregnancy or lactation were excluded. PBMCs were collected from an approximately 10 ml volume of fresh peripheral blood. Sequences were obtained from blood. The receptor was derived from a woman aged 18-30 years with Graves' hyperthyroidism. The chain employs TRBV14 and TRBJ1-3, with a tentative D call TRBD1 (5 bases). CDR3 DNA: TGTGCCAGCAGCCCCAATCTGGGGGCTGGAAACACCATATATTTT. It codes for CASSPNLGAGNTIYF.